These T cell receptor beta chains were read from a single sample in a study of blood T cell repertoires in COVID-19. Here immunoSEQ multiplex PCR was the method, and the copy in TCRdb shows in-frame clones only, minus some. This repertoire shows hundreds of thousands of clones, roughly nine tenths found once; its top ten account for around 3%. Specimen: peripheral blood. All receptors derive from a woman aged 30 to 39 with COVID-19, enrolled during active disease. Each CDR3 is given with its conserved first and last residue. The D gene is left open where the match is weak. Part of the rows lack a size; the others show once, few, many or a class for expanded clones.

CDR3aa | CDR3nt | d_gene | j_gene | abundance | v_gene
CASSPPGGSYNSPLHF | TGTGCCAGCAGCCCTCCAGGGGGCTCCTATAATTCACCCCTCCACTTT | TRBD1 | TRBJ1-6 | few | TRBV9
CASSQDAGVGQPQHF | TGCGCCAGCAGCCAAGATGCGGGGGTAGGACAGCCCCAGCATTTT | - | TRBJ1-5 | once | TRBV4-3
CASSEREYMNTEAFF | TGTGCCAGCAGTGAACGGGAGTACATGAACACTGAAGCTTTCTTT | - | TRBJ1-1 | - | TRBV6-1
CASRGGSGGPNYEQYF | TGTGCCAGCAGAGGGGGGAGCGGGGGACCCAACTACGAGCAGTACTTC | TRBD2 | TRBJ2-7 | - | TRBV2
CASSEAGQGWETQYF | TGTGCCAGCAGCGAGGCCGGCCAGGGATGGGAGACCCAGTACTTC | - | TRBJ2-5 | - | TRBV5-6
CSVGRSRDRGNQPQHF | TGCAGCGTTGGACGAAGTAGAGACAGGGGCAATCAGCCCCAGCATTTT | TRBD1 | TRBJ1-5 | - | TRBV29-1
CASSPGNEQFF | TGTGCCAGCAGCCCCGGCAATGAGCAGTTCTTC | - | TRBJ2-1 | - | TRBV7-8
CASSPGGAFEKLFF | TGTGCCAGCAGCCCAGGGGGCGCGTTTGAAAAACTGTTTTTT | TRBD1 | TRBJ1-4 | - | TRBV7-2
CASSYGGDSGNTIYF | TGTGCCAGCAGTTACGGCGGCGACTCTGGAAACACCATATATTTT | - | TRBJ1-3 | - | TRBV6-2/TRBV6-3
CASSPRGRGGSTDTQYF | TGTGCCAGCAGCCCCAGGGGTCGGGGGGGATCCACAGATACGCAGTATTTT | TRBD2 | TRBJ2-3 | - | TRBV9
CATSTHRLAGGYNEQFF | TGTGCCACCAGTACCCACCGACTAGCGGGAGGGTACAATGAGCAGTTCTTC | TRBD2 | TRBJ2-1 | once | TRBV24-1
CASSQVTGTGNEKLFF | TGCGCCAGCAGCCAAGTCACCGGGACAGGGAATGAAAAACTGTTTTTT | TRBD1 | TRBJ1-4 | - | TRBV4-3
CASSLNSYNEQFF | TGTGCCAGCAGTTTAAACAGTTACAATGAGCAGTTCTTC | - | TRBJ2-1 | - | TRBV27
CASSPLTGGTQGSGANVLTF | TGTGCCAGCTCACCCTTGACAGGGGGCACCCAAGGCTCTGGGGCCAACGTCCTGACTTTC | TRBD1 | TRBJ2-6 | - | TRBV18
CASSPQGDRAEAFF | TGTGCCAGCTCTCCTCAGGGGGATAGGGCTGAAGCTTTCTTT | TRBD1 | TRBJ1-1 | - | TRBV18
CASSLGGGTQYF | TGTGCCAGCAGCTTGGGTGGAGGGACGCAGTATTTT | - | TRBJ2-3 | - | TRBV7-2
CASSADRGRYQPQHF | TGTGCCAGCAGTGCGGACAGGGGGAGGTATCAGCCCCAGCATTTT | TRBD1 | TRBJ1-5 | - | TRBV6-1
CASSLGTSGLNEQFF | TGTGCCAGCAGCTTAGGGACTAGCGGTCTCAATGAGCAGTTCTTC | TRBD2 | TRBJ2-1 | - | TRBV7-8
CASSLQAGVGETQYF | TGTGCCAGCAGCTTACAAGCAGGGGTAGGGGAGACCCAGTACTTC | - | TRBJ2-5 | - | TRBV7-2
CATSRDSTGTDTQYF | TGTGCCACCAGCAGAGATTCCACAGGCACAGATACGCAGTATTTT | - | TRBJ2-3 | - | TRBV15
CASSLFPGLGWGYTF | TGTGCCAGCAGTTTATTTCCAGGGCTGGGATGGGGCTACACCTTC | - | TRBJ1-2 | - | TRBV28
CASSINRRGARTEAFF | TGTGCCAGTAGTATAAATCGACGGGGGGCGCGAACTGAAGCTTTCTTT | - | TRBJ1-1 | - | TRBV19
CASSEWAGTGGRQETQYF | TGTGCCAGCAGTGAATGGGCTGGGACAGGGGGCCGCCAAGAGACCCAGTACTTC | TRBD1 | TRBJ2-5 | - | TRBV25-1
CASSNLQETQYF | TGTGCCAGCTCTAACCTCCAAGAGACCCAGTACTTC | - | TRBJ2-5 | - | TRBV11-2
CASSVRKFQETQYF | TGTGCCAGCAGTGTCAGAAAATTCCAAGAGACCCAGTACTTC | - | TRBJ2-5 | - | TRBV6-2/TRBV6-3
CASSGNQGNYGYTF | TGTGCCAGCAGTGGCAATCAGGGGAACTATGGCTACACCTTC | - | TRBJ1-2 | - | TRBV2
CASSTWDRTSEQYF | TGTGCCAGTAGTACATGGGACAGGACAAGCGAGCAGTACTTC | TRBD1 | TRBJ2-7 | once | TRBV19
CASSLAHQVGETQYF | TGTGCCAGCAGCTTGGCCCATCAGGTTGGAGAGACCCAGTACTTC | - | TRBJ2-5 | few | TRBV5-4
CSASYSGNQPQHF | TGCAGTGCTAGTTATTCGGGCAATCAGCCCCAGCATTTT | - | TRBJ1-5 | - | TRBV20-1
CASSDSSGGAEGYTF | TGTGCCAGCAGTGACTCGAGCGGGGGCGCGGAGGGCTACACCTTC | - | TRBJ1-2 | - | TRBV6-4
CASSDGQVGNTEAFF | TGTGCCAGCAGCGACGGACAGGTGGGGAACACTGAAGCTTTCTTT | TRBD1 | TRBJ1-1 | - | TRBV7-8
CASSWDYSGAGANVLTF | TGTGCCAGCAGCTGGGACTACTCAGGGGCTGGGGCCAACGTCCTGACTTTC | - | TRBJ2-6 | few | TRBV5-6
CASSRGRGSEAFF | TGTGCCAGCAGTAGGGGGCGCGGCTCTGAAGCTTTCTTT | TRBD1 | TRBJ1-1 | - | TRBV6-5
CASSTGQGRSGELFF | TGCGCCAGCAGTACCGGACAGGGGCGATCCGGGGAGCTGTTTTTT | TRBD1 | TRBJ2-2 | - | TRBV5-1
CASSPTSGRVSTDTQYF | TGTGCCAGCTCACCGACTAGCGGGAGGGTCTCGACAGATACGCAGTATTTT | TRBD2 | TRBJ2-3 | once | TRBV18
CAISESWGLRDTEAFF | TGTGCCATCAGTGAGTCTTGGGGGCTGAGGGACACTGAAGCTTTCTTT | - | TRBJ1-1 | - | TRBV10-3
CASSIDSSLAGLLTGTDTQYF | TGTGCCAGTAGTATCGACTCCTCACTAGCGGGACTCCTAACGGGCACAGATACGCAGTATTTT | TRBD2 | TRBJ2-3 | - | TRBV19
CASSLTGPSTYEQYF | TGCGCCAGCAGCTTGACAGGCCCTTCGACCTACGAGCAGTACTTC | - | TRBJ2-7 | - | TRBV5-1
CAWSVGRQNPYGYTF | TGTGCCTGGAGTGTGGGGCGGCAAAACCCCTATGGCTACACCTTC | - | TRBJ1-2 | once | TRBV30
CASSISGSTYTEAFF | TGCGCCAGCAGCATATCAGGAAGCACGTACACTGAAGCTTTCTTT | - | TRBJ1-1 | - | TRBV5-1
CASSSTPLQLDRSSYEQYF | TGTGCCAGCAGCTCGACCCCTCTTCAATTGGACAGGAGCTCCTACGAGCAGTACTTC | TRBD1 | TRBJ2-7 | - | TRBV5-4
CASSPRLSGSAGANVLTF | TGTGCCAGCAGCCCACGACTGAGCGGGAGCGCTGGGGCCAACGTCCTGACTTTC | TRBD2 | TRBJ2-6 | - | TRBV3-1/TRBV3-2